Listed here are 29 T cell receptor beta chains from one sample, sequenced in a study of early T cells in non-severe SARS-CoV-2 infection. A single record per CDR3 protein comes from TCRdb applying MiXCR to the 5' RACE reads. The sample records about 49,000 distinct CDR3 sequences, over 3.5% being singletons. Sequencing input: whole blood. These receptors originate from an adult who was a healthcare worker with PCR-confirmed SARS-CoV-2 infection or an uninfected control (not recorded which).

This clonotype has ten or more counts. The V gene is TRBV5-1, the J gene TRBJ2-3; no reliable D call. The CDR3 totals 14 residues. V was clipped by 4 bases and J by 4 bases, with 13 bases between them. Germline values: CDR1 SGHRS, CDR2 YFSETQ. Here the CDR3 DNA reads TGCGCCAGCAGCACTCGTCCCCCTCCAGATACGCAGTATTTT. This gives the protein CASSTRPPPDTQYF.

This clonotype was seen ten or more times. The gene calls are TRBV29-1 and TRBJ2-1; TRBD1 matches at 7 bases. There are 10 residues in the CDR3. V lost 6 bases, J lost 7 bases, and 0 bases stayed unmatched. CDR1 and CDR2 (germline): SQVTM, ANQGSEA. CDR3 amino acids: CSVGQNEQFF. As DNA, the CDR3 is TGCAGCGTGGGACAGAATGAGCAGTTCTTC.

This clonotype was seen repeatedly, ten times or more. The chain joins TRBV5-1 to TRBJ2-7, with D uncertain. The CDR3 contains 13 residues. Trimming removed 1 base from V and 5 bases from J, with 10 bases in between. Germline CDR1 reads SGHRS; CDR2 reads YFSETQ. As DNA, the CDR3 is TGCGCCAGCAGCTTGTTAGGGATCCACGAGCAGTACTTC. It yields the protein CASSLLGIHEQYF.

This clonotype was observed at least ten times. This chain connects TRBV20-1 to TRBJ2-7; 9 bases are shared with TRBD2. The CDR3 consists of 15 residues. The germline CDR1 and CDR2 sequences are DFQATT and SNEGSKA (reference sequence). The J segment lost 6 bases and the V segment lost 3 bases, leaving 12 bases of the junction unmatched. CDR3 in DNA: TGCAGTGCTAGGGGGGGATCTAGCGGGATTCTCGAGCAGTACTTC. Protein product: CSARGGSSGILEQYF.

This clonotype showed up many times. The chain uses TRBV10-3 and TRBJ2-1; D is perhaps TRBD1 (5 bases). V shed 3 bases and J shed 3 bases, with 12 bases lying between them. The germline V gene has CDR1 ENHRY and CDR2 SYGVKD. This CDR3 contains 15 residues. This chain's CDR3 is CAISEGKGNYNEQFF. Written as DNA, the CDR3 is TGTGCCATCAGTGAAGGGAAGGGGAACTACAATGAGCAGTTCTTC.

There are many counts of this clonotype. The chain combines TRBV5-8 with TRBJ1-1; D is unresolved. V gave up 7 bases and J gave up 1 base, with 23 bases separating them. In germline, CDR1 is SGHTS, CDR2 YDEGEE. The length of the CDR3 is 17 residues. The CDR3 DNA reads TGTGCCAGCCCAGGACTCCCTTCGTCAGGATGGAACACTGAAGCTTTCTTT. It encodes CASPGLPSSGWNTEAFF.

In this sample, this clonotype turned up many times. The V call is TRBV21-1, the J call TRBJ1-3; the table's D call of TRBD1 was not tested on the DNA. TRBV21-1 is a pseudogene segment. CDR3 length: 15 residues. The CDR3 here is CASSKSRAGGNTIYF. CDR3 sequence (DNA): TGTGCCAGCAGCAAATCCAGGGCAGGCGGAAACACCATATATTTT.

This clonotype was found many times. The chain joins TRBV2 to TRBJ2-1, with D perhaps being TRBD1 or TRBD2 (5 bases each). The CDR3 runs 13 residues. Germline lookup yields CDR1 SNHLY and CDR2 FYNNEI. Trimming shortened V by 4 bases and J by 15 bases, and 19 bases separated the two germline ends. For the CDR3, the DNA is TGTGCCAGCAGTGTGTCCTCCGGGACCGGTCGGTTCTTC. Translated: CASSVSSGTGRFF.

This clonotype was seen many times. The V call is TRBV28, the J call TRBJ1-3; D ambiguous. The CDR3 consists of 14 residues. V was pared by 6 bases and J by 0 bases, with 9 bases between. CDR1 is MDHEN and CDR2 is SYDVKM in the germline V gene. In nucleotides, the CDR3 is TGTGCCAGCAGACTAGGGTCCTCTGGAAACACCATATATTTT. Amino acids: CASRLGSSGNTIYF. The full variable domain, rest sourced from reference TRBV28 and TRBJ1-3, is DVKVTQSSRYLVKRTGEKVFLECVQDMDHENMFWYRQDPGLGLRLIYFSYDVKMKEKGDIPEGYSVSREKKERFSLILESASTNQTSMYLCASRLGSSGNTIYFGEGSWLTVV.

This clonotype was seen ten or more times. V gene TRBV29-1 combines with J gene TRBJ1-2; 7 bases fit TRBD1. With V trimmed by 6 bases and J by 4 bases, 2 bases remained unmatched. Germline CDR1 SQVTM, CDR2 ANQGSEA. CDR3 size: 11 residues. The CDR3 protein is CSVTGSYGYTF. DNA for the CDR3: TGCAGCGTGACAGGGAGCTATGGCTACACCTTC.

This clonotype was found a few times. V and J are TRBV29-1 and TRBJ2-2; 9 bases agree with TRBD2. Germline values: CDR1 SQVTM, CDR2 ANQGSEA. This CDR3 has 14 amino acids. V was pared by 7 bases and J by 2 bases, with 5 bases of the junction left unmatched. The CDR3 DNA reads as TGCAGCGCTGCGGGGGGGCTAAACACCGGGGAGCTGTTTTTT. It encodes CSAAGGLNTGELFF.

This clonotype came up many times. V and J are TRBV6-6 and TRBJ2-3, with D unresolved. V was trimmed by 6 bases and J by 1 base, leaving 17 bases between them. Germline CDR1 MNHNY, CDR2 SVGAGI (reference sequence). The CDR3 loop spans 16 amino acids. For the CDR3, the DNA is TGTGCCAGCAGGAATCCGGACGTTAGAGGCACAGATACGCAGTATTTT. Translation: CASRNPDVRGTDTQYF.

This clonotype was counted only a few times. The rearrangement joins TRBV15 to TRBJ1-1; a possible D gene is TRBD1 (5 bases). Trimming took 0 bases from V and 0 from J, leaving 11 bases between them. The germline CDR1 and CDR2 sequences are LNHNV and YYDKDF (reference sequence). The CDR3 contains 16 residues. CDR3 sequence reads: CATSRDRANMNTEAFF. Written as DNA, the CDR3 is TGTGCCACCAGCAGAGACAGGGCAAATATGAACACTGAAGCTTTCTTT.

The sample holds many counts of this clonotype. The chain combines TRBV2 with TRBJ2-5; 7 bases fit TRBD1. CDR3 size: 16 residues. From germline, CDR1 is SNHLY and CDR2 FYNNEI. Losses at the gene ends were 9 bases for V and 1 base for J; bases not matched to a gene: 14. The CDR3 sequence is CASQNLLAGGQETQYF. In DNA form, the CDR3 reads TGTGCCAGTCAGAATCTACTGGCAGGGGGCCAAGAGACCCAGTACTTC.

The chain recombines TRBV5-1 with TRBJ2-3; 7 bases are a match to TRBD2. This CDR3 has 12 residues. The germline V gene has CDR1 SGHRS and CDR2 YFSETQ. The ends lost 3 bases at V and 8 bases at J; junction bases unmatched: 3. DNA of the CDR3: TGCGCCAGCAGCTCAGGGAGGGCTACGCAGTATTTT. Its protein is CASSSGRATQYF.

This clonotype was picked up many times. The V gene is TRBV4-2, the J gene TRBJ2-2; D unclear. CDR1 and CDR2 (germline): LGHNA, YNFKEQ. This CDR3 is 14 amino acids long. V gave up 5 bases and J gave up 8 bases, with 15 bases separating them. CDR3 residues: CASSLDPRSGELFF. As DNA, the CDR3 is TGTGCCAGCAGCTTAGATCCCCGCTCGGGGGAGCTGTTTTTT.

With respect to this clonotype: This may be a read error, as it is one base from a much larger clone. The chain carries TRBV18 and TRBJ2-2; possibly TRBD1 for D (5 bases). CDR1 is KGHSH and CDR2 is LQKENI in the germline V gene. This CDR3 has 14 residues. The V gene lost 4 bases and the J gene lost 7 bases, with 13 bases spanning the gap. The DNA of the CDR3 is TGTGCCAGCTCACAGGGGAAGATTGTCGGGGAGCTGTTTTTT. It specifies CASSQGKIVGELFF.

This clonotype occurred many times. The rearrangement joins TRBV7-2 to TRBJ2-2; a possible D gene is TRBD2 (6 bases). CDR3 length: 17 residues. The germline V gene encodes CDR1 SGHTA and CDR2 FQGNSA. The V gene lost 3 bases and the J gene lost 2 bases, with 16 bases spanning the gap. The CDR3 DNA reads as TGTGCCAGCAGCTTTAAATTAGGAGGGCTAAACACCGGGGAGCTGTTTTTT. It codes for CASSFKLGGLNTGELFF.

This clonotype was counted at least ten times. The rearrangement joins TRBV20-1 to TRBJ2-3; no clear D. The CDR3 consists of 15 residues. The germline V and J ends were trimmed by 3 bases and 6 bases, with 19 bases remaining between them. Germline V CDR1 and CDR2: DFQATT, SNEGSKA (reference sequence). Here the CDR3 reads CSASDERPGTDTQYF. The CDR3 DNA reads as TGCAGTGCTAGTGACGAACGGCCCGGAACGGATACGCAGTATTTT.

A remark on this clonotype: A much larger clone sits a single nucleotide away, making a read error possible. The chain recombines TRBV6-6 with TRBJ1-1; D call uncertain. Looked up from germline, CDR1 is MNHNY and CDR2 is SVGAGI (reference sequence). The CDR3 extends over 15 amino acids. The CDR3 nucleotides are TGTGTCAGCAGTAGCCCGCCGGGCAGGAACACTGAAGCTTTCTTT. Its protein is CVSSSPPGRNTEAFF.

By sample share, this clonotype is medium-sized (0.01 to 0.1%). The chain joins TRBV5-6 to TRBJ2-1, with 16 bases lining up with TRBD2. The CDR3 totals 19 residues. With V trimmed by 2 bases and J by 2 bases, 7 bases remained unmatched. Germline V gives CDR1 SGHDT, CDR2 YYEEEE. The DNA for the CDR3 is TGTGCCAGCAGCTTATCGGGACTAGCGGGAGGGGTAACCTACAATGAGCAGTTCTTC. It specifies CASSLSGLAGGVTYNEQFF.

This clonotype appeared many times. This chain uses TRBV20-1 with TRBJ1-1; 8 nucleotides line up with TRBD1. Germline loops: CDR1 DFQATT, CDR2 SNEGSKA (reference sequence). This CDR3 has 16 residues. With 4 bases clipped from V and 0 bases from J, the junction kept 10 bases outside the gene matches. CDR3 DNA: TGCAGTGCTACCCCGGGACAGGCGGCCGTGAACACTGAAGCTTTCTTT. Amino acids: CSATPGQAAVNTEAFF.

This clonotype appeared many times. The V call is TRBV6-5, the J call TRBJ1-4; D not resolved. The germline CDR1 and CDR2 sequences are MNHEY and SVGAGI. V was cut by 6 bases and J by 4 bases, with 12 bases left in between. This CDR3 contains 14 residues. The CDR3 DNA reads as TGTGCCAGCAGAAGAAGCGGAGATAATGAAAAACTGTTTTTT. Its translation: CASRRSGDNEKLFF.

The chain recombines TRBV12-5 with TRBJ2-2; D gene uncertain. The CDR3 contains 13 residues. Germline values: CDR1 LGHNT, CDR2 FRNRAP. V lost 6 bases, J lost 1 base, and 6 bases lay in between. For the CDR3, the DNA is TGTGCTAGTGGGTACGGGAACACCGGGGAGCTGTTTTTT. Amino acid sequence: CASGYGNTGELFF. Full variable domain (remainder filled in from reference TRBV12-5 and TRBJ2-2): DARVTQTPRHKVTEMGQEVTMRCQPILGHNTVFWYRQTMMQGLELLAYFRNRAPLDDSGMPKDRFSAEMPDATLATLKIQPSEPRDSAVYFCASGYGNTGELFFGEGSRLTVL.

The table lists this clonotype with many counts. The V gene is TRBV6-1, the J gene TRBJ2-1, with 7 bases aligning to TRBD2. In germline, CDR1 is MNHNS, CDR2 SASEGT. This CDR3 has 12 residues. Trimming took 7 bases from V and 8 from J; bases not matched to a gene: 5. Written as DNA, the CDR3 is TGTGCCAGCACGGGAGGCAACGATGAGCAGTTCTTC. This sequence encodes CASTGGNDEQFF.

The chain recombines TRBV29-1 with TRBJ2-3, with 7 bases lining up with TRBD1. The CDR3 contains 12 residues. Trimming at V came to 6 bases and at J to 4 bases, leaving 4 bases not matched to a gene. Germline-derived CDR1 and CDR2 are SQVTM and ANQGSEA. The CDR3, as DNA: TGCAGCGTGGCGACAGGGTCAGATACGCAGTATTTT. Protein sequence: CSVATGSDTQYF.

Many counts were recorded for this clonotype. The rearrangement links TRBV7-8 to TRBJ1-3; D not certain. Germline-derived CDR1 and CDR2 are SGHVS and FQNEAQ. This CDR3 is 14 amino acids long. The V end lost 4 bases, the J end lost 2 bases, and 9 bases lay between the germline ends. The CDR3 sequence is CASSSPGTGNTIYF. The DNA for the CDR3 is TGTGCCAGCAGCTCTCCGGGGACTGGAAACACCATATATTTT. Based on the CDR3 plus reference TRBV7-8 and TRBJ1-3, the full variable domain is GAGVSQSPRYKVAKRGQDVALRCDPISGHVSLFWYQQALGQGPEFLTYFQNEAQLDKSGLPSDRFFAERPEGSVSTLKIQRTQQEDSAVYLCASSSPGTGNTIYFGEGSWLTVV.

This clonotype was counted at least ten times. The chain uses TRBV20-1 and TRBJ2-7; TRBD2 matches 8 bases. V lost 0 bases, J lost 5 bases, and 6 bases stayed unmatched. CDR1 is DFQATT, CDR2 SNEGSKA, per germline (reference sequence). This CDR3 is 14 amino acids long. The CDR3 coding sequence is TGCAGTGCTAGAGATGACGGGGGGGCCAACGAGCAGTACTTC. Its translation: CSARDDGGANEQYF.

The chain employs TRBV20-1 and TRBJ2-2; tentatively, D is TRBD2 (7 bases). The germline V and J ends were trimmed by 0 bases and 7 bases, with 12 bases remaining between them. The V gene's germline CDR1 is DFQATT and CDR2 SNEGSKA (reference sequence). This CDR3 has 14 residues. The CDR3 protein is CSARESGEGGELFF. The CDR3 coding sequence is TGCAGTGCTAGAGAATCAGGGGAGGGCGGGGAGCTGTTTTTT.